The clone carrying this T cell receptor (beta chain) was counted at least ten times. Its antigen is unidentified. With molecular barcodes, quantitative 5'-RACE was used to make the TCR beta libraries. A single record per CDR3 protein comes from TCRdb applying MiXCR to the 5' RACE reads. The data hold roughly 230,000 distinct CDR3 sequences, with approximately 10% observed a single time. Trimming took 5 bases from V and 5 from J; bases not matched to a gene: 9. The CDR3 has 15 amino acids. CDR1 MNHEY and CDR2 SMNVEV come from the germline V gene (reference sequence). The data were taken from a study of CD8 T cells in ankylosing spondylitis. Regarding the study as a whole: Enrichment of disease-linked clones was reportedly significant in matched ankylosing spondylitis synovial fluid. Certain motif variants had earlier appeared in reactive arthritis synovial fluid and blood. What seemed typical of ankylosing spondylitis blood was a TCR beta motif built from fewer than ten highly homologous variants.

The rearrangement uses TRBV27 and TRBJ1-2; TRBD1 matches at 9 bases. The specimen was blood, either unsorted or a sorted T cell fraction (not recorded which). The receptor was isolated from a male donor with ankylosing spondylitis or in good health (not recorded which). This CDR3 reads CASSPRTGVGYGYTF. CDR3 DNA: TGTGCCAGCAGTCCTCGGACAGGGGTTGGGTATGGCTACACCTTC.